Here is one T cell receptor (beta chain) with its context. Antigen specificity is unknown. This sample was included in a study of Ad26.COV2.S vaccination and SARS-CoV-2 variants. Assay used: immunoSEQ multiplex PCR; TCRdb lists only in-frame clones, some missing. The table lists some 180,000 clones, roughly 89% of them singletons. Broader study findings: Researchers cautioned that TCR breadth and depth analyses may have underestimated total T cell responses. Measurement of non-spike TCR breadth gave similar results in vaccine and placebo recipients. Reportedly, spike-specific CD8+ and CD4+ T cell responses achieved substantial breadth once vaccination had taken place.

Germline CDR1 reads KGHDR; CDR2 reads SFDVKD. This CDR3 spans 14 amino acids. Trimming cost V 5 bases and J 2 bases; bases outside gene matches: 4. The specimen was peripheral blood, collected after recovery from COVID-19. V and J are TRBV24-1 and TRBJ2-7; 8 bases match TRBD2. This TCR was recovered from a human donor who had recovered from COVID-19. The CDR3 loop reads CATSGGGTPYEQYF. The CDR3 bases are TGTGCCACCAGTGGCGGGGGGACCCCCTACGAGCAGTACTTC.